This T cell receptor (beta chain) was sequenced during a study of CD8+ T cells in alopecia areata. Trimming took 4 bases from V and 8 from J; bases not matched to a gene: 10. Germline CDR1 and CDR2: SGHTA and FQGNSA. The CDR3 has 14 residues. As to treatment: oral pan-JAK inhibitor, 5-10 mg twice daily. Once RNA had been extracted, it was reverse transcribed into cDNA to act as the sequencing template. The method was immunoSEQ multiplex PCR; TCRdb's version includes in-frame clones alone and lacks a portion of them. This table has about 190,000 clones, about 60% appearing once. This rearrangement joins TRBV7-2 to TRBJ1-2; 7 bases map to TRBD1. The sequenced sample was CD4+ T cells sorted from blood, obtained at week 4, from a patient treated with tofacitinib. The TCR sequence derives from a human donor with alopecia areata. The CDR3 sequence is CASSSQGQSRGYTF. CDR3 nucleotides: TGTGCCAGCAGCTCACAGGGACAGTCGAGAGGCTACACCTTC.